One sample yielded the 25 T cell receptor beta chains listed below, sequenced in a study of OX40 agonist ivuxolimab in advanced cancers. Libraries were prepared through the immunoSEQ multiplex PCR assay. TCRdb's version of the immuneACCESS table is confined to in-frame rearrangements and falls short of the full clone set. An unresolved V gene accounts for under half of the shortfall where checked; the remainder is of unknown origin. The sample table records over 65,000 clones; around 92% of these occur just once. The ten largest clones take up roughly 11% of the sample. The specimen comprised CD4+ or CD8+ T cells sorted from blood, sampled in a trial of the OX40 agonist ivuxolimab. These receptors were obtained from an adult with an advanced solid tumor such as melanoma, head and neck, liver or kidney cancer.

The rearrangement links TRBV7-9 to TRBJ2-7; a possible D gene is TRBD2 (7 bases). The CDR3 sequence is 15 residues long. V was trimmed by 3 bases and J by 4 bases, leaving 16 bases between them. Germline V gene sequence: CDR1 SEHNR, CDR2 FQNEAQ (reference sequence). The CDR3 reads CASSFTPQGGYEQYF. In DNA, the CDR3 is TGTGCCAGCAGCTTTACCCCACAGGGAGGGTACGAGCAGTACTTC.

The gene calls are TRBV1 and TRBJ1-5. TRBV1 is listed as a pseudogene. CDR3 size: 17 residues. CDR3 loop: CTSSQLNNRDSNQPQHF. The CDR3 bases are TGCACCAGCAGCCAACTAAACAACCGGGACAGCAATCAGCCCCAGCATTTT.

This sequence joins TRBV4-1 and TRBJ1-1; D gene ambiguous. In germline, CDR1 is MGHRA, CDR2 YSYEKL. Trimming left V 0 bases short and J 11 bases short, with 22 bases between. The CDR3 sequence is 16 residues long. CDR3 sequence: CASSQERWRHPIRAFF. As DNA, the CDR3 is TGCGCCAGCAGCCAAGAAAGGTGGCGGCACCCAATTCGGGCTTTCTTT.

This clone was seen only a few times. This chain links TRBV5-1 with TRBJ1-2; 7 positions match TRBD1. The CDR3 contains 18 residues. Germline CDR1 SGHRS, CDR2 YFSETQ. Germline trimming cut 4 bases from V and 7 bases from J; bases unmatched to any gene: 22. The CDR3 DNA follows: TGCGCCAGCAGCCACCCCGCAGGGTCTTCGGACAGGAGGGGTGGCTACACCTTC. Its translation: CASSHPAGSSDRRGGYTF.

The sample holds one count of this clone. The rearrangement joins TRBV11-3 to TRBJ2-1; the D is unclear. V lost 3 bases and J lost 0, with 12 bases in between. Germline V gene lookup returns CDR1 SGHNT and CDR2 YENEEA. This CDR3 comprises 16 residues. The CDR3: CASSLSTEPSYNEQFF. CDR3 in DNA: TGTGCCAGCAGCTTGTCGACGGAACCCTCCTACAATGAGCAGTTCTTC.

The chain employs TRBV7-6 and TRBJ2-1; 11 nucleotides line up with TRBD2. The CDR3 has 17 amino acids. Trimming cost V 5 bases and J 4 bases; bases outside gene matches: 10. In germline, CDR1 is SGHVS, CDR2 FNYEAQ. CDR3 region: CASSKLAGVPLYNEQFF. The CDR3 coding sequence is TGTGCCAGCAGCAAACTAGCGGGGGTGCCTCTTTACAATGAGCAGTTCTTC.

The chain combines TRBV19 with TRBJ1-2, with TRBD1 matching 7 bases. The CDR3 extends over 14 amino acids. From germline, CDR1 is LNHDA and CDR2 SQIVND (reference sequence). V was pared by 7 bases and J by 4 bases, with 9 bases of the junction left unmatched. The CDR3 bases are TGTGCCAGTACCCCGGGGGGACAGAGCTATGGCTACACCTTC. It specifies CASTPGGQSYGYTF.

Only a few counts were recorded for this clone. The chain uses TRBV27 and TRBJ2-7; either TRBD1 or TRBD2 may fit D (7 bases each). Germline V gene lookup returns CDR1 MNHEY and CDR2 SMNVEV (reference sequence). This CDR3 is 16 amino acids long. Trimming took off 11 bases at V and 2 bases at J, with 25 bases between the two ends. This chain's CDR3 is CAGGGRPGTVPYEQYF. CDR3 DNA: TGTGCCGGCGGGGGCCGGCCCGGGACAGTACCCTACGAGCAGTACTTC.

This sequence joins TRBV7-9 and TRBJ2-3; 10 positions match TRBD2. The CDR3 has 16 residues. Germline loops: CDR1 SEHNR, CDR2 FQNEAQ (reference sequence). Losses at the gene ends were 5 bases for V and 2 bases for J; bases not matched to a gene: 7. The CDR3 DNA follows: TGTGCCAGCAGCCCTCTACTAGCGGGGCTCACAGATACGCAGTATTTT. Translated: CASSPLLAGLTDTQYF. Filled out from reference TRBV7-9 and TRBJ2-3, the complete variable domain reads DTGVSQNPRHKITKRGQNVTFRCDPISEHNRLYWYRQTLGQGPEFLTYFQNEAQLEKSRLLSDRFSAERPKGSFSTLEIQRTEQGDSAMYLCASSPLLAGLTDTQYFGPGTRLTVL.

The chain couples TRBV5-6 to TRBJ2-1; 10 bases match TRBD2. With 0 bases clipped from V and 4 bases from J, the junction kept 7 bases outside the gene matches. Germline V gene lookup returns CDR1 SGHDT and CDR2 YYEEEE. This CDR3 region has 17 residues. The CDR3 is CASSLGRGLASYNEQFF. The CDR3 DNA reads TGTGCCAGCAGCTTGGGCCGGGGACTAGCGTCTTACAATGAGCAGTTCTTC.

J is TRBJ2-7 and V is TRBV7-2; 8 bases are a match to TRBD1. Germline trimming cut 4 bases from V and 7 bases from J; bases unmatched to any gene: 3. The CDR3 contains 12 residues. Germline CDR1 SGHTA, CDR2 FQGNSA. The CDR3 DNA is TGTGCCAGCAGCTGGGACAGGTTTGAGCAGTACTTC. Translation: CASSWDRFEQYF.

V and J are TRBV4-1 and TRBJ2-3; 14 nucleotides match TRBD2. Germline CDR1 MGHRA, CDR2 YSYEKL. The length of the CDR3 is 20 residues. Germline trimming cut 3 bases from V and 4 bases from J; bases unmatched to any gene: 15. CDR3 sequence (DNA): TGCGCCAGCAGCCACGCCGGGACTAGCGGGGGCAATCTCTTTTCAGATACGCAGTATTTT. It translates to CASSHAGTSGGNLFSDTQYF.

This chain links TRBV15 with TRBJ2-7, with D possibly matching TRBD2 (5 bases). This CDR3 spans 13 amino acids. V was clipped by 6 bases and J by 0 bases, with 9 bases between them. Germline CDR1 and CDR2: LNHNV and YYDKDF (reference sequence). The CDR3 region has the DNA TGTGCCACCAGTGCGGGCTTCTCCTACGAGCAGTACTTC. Amino acids: CATSAGFSYEQYF.

The chain combines TRBV11-2 with TRBJ2-3; 9 bases match TRBD1. Germline values: CDR1 SGHAT, CDR2 FQNNGV. The CDR3 sequence is 14 residues long. After removal of 2 bases from V and 7 bases from J, the junction contained 4 bases not matched to a gene. CDR3 region: CASSLTQGAYTQYF. For the CDR3, the DNA is TGTGCCAGCAGCTTAACACAGGGGGCATATACGCAGTATTTT.

V gene TRBV7-3 combines with J gene TRBJ2-2; 7 nucleotides match TRBD1. Trimming removed 5 bases from V and 6 bases from J; junction bases left unmatched: 18. CDR3 length: 18 amino acids. Germline values: CDR1 SGHTA, CDR2 FQGTGA. CDR3 sequence: CASSILRTGEFGSGELFF. DNA of the CDR3: TGTGCCAGCAGCATTCTCAGAACAGGGGAGTTTGGGTCCGGGGAGCTGTTTTTT.

V gene TRBV14 combines with J gene TRBJ1-2; a possible D gene is TRBD1 (5 bases). The CDR3 is 13 residues long. Germline loops: CDR1 SGHDN, CDR2 FVKESK. Trimming shortened V by 4 bases and J by 4 bases, and 10 bases separated the two germline ends. As DNA, the CDR3 is TGTGCCAGCAGCCCTGGGGACCTCTATGGCTACACCTTC. Translating it yields CASSPGDLYGYTF.

This clone was seen only once. The J gene is TRBJ2-7, the V gene TRBV6-5, with 9 bases matching TRBD2. From germline, CDR1 is MNHEY and CDR2 SVGAGI. Trimming cost V 3 bases and J 3 bases; bases outside gene matches: 3. The CDR3 has 14 amino acids. For the CDR3, the DNA is TGTGCCAGCAGTTATGGCGGGAGGGGCTACGAGCAGTACTTC. It yields the protein CASSYGGRGYEQYF.

CDR3 in amino acids: CASSGSGEQYF. CDR3 sequence (DNA): TGTGCCAGTAGCGGTTCAGGCGAGCAGTACTTC. The chain recombines TRBV19 with TRBJ2-7, with D uncertain. This CDR3 has 11 residues. Germline V gene data show CDR1 as LNHDA and CDR2 as SQIVND (reference sequence). The ends were cut back, 6 bases at V and 6 bases at J, with 9 bases in the middle.

This clone was counted a few times. This rearrangement joins TRBV9 to TRBJ1-5, with D perhaps TRBD1 (5 bases). Germline CDR1 and CDR2: SGDLS and YYNGEE. Trimming removed 0 bases at V and 5 bases at J, with 12 bases between. The CDR3 totals 15 residues. CDR3 sequence: CASSVGGRGYQPQHF. The CDR3 DNA reads TGTGCCAGCAGCGTAGGAGGACGGGGGTATCAGCCCCAGCATTTT.

The chain combines TRBV7-8 with TRBJ2-7; D may be TRBD1 (6 bases). Looked up from germline, CDR1 is SGHVS and CDR2 is FQNEAQ. The ends were cut back, 5 bases at V and 0 bases at J, with 14 bases in the middle. This CDR3 contains 15 residues. The CDR3 nucleotides are TGTGCCAGCAGCCCGACAGGAATAAGCTCCTACGAGCAGTACTTC. This sequence encodes CASSPTGISSYEQYF.

The chain has TRBV6-5 and TRBJ2-7; D unclear. The CDR3 has 12 residues. Germline V gene sequence: CDR1 MNHEY, CDR2 SVGAGI. The V gene lost 6 bases and the J gene lost 0 bases, with 6 bases spanning the gap. CDR3 nucleotides: TGTGCCAGCAGGGACCCCTCCTACGAGCAGTACTTC. Protein product: CASRDPSYEQYF.

The rearrangement uses TRBV7-9 and TRBJ2-7; D perhaps matches TRBD1 (5 bases). CDR1 and CDR2 from the germline V gene are SEHNR and FQNEAQ (reference sequence). V was clipped by 1 base and J by 0 bases, with 10 bases between them. There are 15 residues in the CDR3. The CDR3 loop reads CASSLGRGSSYEQYF. CDR3 nucleotides: TGTGCCAGCAGCTTAGGAAGGGGAAGCTCCTACGAGCAGTACTTC.

Written as DNA, the CDR3 is TGCAGCGCGGATGCCGCCAGAACTTACCAAGAGACCCAGTACTTC. It is translated as CSADAARTYQETQYF. The chain combines TRBV29-1 with TRBJ2-5; D is undetermined. The CDR3 contains 15 residues. Per germline, CDR1 SQVTM and CDR2 ANQGSEA. V was clipped by 7 bases and J by 0 bases, with 18 bases between them. The full variable domain, completed using reference TRBV29-1 and TRBJ2-5, is SAVISQKPSRDICQRGTSLTIQCQVDSQVTMMFWYRQQPGQSLTLIATANQGSEATYESGFVIDKFPISRPNLTFSTLTVSNMSPEDSSIYLCSADAARTYQETQYFGPGTRLLVL.

The chain has TRBV15 and TRBJ2-7; no reliable D call. CDR3 length: 13 amino acids. V dropped 1 base and J dropped 3 bases, with 7 bases sitting between them. Germline values: CDR1 LNHNV, CDR2 YYDKDF (reference sequence). The CDR3 nucleotides are TGTGCCACCAGCAGAGGGTTACTCTACGAGCAGTACTTC. Its protein product is CATSRGLLYEQYF.

This clone is deemed medium-sized. J is TRBJ1-2 and V is TRBV6-6; D call uncertain. CDR3 size: 12 residues. V shed 4 bases and J shed 6 bases, with 9 bases lying between them. In germline, CDR1 is MNHNY, CDR2 SVGAGI (reference sequence). The CDR3 region has the DNA TGTGCCAGCAGTTTGGGTGAGGATGGCTACACCTTC. Translating gives CASSLGEDGYTF.